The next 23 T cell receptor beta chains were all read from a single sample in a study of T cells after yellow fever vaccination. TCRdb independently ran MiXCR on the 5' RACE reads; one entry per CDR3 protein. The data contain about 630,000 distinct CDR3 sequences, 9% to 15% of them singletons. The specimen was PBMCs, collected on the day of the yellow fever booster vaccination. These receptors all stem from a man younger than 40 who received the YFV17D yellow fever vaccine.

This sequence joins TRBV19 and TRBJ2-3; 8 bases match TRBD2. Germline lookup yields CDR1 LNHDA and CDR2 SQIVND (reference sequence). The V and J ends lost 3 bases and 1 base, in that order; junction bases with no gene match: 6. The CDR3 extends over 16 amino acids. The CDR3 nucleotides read TGTGCCAGTAGTATGAACGCGGGAGGACGCACAGATACGCAGTATTTT. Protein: CASSMNAGGRTDTQYF. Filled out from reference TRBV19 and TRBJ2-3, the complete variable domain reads DGGITQSPKYLFRKEGQNVTLSCEQNLNHDAMYWYRQDPGQGLRLIYYSQIVNDFQKGDIAEGYSVSREKKESFPLTVTSAQKNPTAFYLCASSMNAGGRTDTQYFGPGTRLTVL.

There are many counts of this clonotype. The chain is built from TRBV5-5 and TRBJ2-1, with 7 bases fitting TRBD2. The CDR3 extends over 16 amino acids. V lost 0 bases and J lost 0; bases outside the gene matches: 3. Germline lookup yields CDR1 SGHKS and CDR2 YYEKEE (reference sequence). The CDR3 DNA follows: TGTGCCAGCAGCTTGGGGCTAGCGGCCTCCTACAATGAGCAGTTCTTC. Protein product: CASSLGLAASYNEQFF.

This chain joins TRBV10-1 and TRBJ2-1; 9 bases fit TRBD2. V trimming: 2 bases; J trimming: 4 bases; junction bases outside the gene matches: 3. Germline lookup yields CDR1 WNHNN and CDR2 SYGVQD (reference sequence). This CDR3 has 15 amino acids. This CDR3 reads CASSEAGGPYNEQFF. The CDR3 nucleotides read TGCGCCAGCAGTGAGGCGGGAGGGCCGTACAATGAGCAGTTCTTC.

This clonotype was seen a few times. Here the CDR3 DNA reads TGTGCCAGCAGCCTGGCGACTAGCGGGAGGGCCGGGGAGCAGTTCTTC. Its protein is CASSLATSGRAGEQFF. This chain links TRBV13 with TRBJ2-1; TRBD2 matches 14 bases. V was pared by 5 bases and J by 10 bases, with 10 bases of the junction left unmatched. Per the germline V gene, CDR1 is PRHDT and CDR2 is FYEKMQ (reference sequence). The CDR3 runs to 16 residues.

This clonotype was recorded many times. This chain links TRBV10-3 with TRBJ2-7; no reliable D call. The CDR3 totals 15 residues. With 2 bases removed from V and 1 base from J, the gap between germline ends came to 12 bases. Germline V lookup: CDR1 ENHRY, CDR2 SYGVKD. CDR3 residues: CAISETGETSYEQYF. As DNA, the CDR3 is TGTGCCATCAGTGAGACTGGCGAGACTTCCTACGAGCAGTACTTC.

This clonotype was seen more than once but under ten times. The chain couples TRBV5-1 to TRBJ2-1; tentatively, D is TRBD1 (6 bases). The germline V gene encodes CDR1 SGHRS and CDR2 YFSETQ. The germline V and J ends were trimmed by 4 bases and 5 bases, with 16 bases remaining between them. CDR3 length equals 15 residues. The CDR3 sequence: CASSVRDMGNNEQFF. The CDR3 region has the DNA TGCGCCAGCAGCGTCCGGGACATGGGGAACAATGAGCAGTTCTTC.

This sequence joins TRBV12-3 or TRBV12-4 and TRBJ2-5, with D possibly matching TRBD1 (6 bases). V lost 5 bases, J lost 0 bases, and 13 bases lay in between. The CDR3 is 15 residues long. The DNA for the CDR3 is TGTGCCAGCAGTCCCTCTCAGGGGAACCAAGAGACCCAGTACTTC. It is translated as CASSPSQGNQETQYF.

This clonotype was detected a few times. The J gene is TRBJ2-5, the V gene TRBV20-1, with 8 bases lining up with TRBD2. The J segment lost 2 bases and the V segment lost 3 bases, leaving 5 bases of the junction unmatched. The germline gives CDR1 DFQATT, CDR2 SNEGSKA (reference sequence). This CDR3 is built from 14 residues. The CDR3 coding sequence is TGCAGTGCTAGCGGGAGGGTTAATCAAGAGACCCAGTACTTC. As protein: CSASGRVNQETQYF.

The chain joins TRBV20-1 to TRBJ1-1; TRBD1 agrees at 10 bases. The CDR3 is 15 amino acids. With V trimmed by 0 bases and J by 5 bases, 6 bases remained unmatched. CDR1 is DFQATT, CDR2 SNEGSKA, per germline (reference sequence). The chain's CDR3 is CSARDLTGGKTEAFF. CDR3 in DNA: TGCAGTGCTAGAGATCTGACAGGGGGCAAGACTGAAGCTTTCTTT.

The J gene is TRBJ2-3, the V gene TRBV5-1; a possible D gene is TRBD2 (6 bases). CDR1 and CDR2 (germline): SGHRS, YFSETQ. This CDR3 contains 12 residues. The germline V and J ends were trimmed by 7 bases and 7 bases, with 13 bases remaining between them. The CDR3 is CASSEGPYTQYF. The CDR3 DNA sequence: TGCGCCAGCTCGGAGGGCCCTTATACGCAGTATTTT.

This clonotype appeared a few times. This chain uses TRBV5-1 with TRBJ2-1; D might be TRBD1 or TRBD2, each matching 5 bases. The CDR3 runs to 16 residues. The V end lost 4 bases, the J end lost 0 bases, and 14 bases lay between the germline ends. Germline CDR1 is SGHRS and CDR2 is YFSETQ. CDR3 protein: CASSISGRDSYNEQFF. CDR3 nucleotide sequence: TGCGCCAGCAGCATCTCGGGACGGGACTCCTACAATGAGCAGTTCTTC.

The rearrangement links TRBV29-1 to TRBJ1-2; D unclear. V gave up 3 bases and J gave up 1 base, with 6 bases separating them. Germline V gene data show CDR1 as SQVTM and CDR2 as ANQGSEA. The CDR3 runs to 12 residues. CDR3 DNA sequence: TGCAGCGTTGACAGAAATAACTATGGCTACACCTTC. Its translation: CSVDRNNYGYTF.

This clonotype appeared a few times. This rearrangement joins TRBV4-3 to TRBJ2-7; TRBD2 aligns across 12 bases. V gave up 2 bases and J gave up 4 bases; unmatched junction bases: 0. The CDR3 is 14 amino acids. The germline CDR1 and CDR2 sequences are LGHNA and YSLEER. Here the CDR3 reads CASSQTSGRYEQYF. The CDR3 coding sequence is TGCGCCAGCAGCCAAACTAGCGGGAGGTACGAGCAGTACTTC.

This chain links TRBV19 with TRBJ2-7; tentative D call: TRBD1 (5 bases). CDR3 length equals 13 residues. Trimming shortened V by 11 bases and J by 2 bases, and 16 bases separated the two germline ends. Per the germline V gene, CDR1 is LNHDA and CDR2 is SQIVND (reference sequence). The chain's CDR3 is CAAAAQGTYEQYF. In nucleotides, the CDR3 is TGTGCCGCAGCCGCCCAGGGAACCTACGAGCAGTACTTC.

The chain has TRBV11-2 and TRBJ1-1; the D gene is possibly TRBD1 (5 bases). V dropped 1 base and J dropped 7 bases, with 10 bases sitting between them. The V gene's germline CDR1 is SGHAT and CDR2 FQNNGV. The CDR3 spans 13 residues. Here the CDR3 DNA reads TGTGCCAGCAGCTTAGTTCAGGGTGTTGAAGCTTTCTTT. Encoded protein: CASSLVQGVEAFF.

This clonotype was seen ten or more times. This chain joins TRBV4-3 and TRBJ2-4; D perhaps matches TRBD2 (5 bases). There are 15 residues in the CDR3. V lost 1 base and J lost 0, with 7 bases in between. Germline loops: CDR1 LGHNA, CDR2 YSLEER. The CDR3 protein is CASSQGGLAKNIQYF. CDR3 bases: TGCGCCAGCAGCCAAGGAGGACTAGCCAAAAACATTCAGTACTTC.

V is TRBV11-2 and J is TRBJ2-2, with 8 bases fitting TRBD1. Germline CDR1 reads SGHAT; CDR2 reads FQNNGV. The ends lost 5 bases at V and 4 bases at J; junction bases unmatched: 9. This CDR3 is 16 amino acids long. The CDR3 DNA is TGTGCCAGCAGCCTTATTAGGACAGGGCTCACCGGGGAGCTGTTTTTT. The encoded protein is CASSLIRTGLTGELFF. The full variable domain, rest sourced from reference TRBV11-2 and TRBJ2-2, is EAGVAQSPRYKIIEKRQSVAFWCNPISGHATLYWYQQILGQGPKLLIQFQNNGVVDDSQLPKDRFSAERLKGVDSTLKIQPAKLEDSAVYLCASSLIRTGLTGELFFGEGSRLTVL.

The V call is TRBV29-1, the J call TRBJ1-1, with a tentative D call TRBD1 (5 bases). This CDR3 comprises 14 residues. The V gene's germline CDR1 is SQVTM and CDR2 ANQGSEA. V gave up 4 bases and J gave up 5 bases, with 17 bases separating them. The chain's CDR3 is CSVGGAEIGTEAFF. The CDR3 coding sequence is TGCAGCGTTGGCGGGGCAGAGATTGGAACTGAAGCTTTCTTT.

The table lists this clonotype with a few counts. The CDR3 spells CSVLGGSGADTQYF. CDR3 bases: TGCAGCGTTCTTGGCGGGAGCGGAGCAGATACGCAGTATTTT. The chain has TRBV29-1 and TRBJ2-3; 7 bases line up with TRBD2. CDR3 size: 14 residues. Unmatched junction bases numbered 9, after V lost 5 bases and J lost 4 bases. The germline gives CDR1 SQVTM, CDR2 ANQGSEA.

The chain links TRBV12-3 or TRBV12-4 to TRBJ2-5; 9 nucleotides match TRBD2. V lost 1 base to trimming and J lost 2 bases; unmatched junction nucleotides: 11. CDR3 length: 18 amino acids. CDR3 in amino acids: CASSLETSGTLLQETQYF. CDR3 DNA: TGTGCCAGCAGTTTAGAGACTAGCGGTACCTTGTTACAAGAGACCCAGTACTTC.

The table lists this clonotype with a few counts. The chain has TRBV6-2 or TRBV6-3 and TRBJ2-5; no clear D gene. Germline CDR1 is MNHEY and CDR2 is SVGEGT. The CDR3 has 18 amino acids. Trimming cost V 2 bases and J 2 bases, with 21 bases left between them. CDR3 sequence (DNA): TGTGCCAGCAGTTACCCGCTTAGCAGGCAAAGTTTACAAGAGACCCAGTACTTC. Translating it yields CASSYPLSRQSLQETQYF.

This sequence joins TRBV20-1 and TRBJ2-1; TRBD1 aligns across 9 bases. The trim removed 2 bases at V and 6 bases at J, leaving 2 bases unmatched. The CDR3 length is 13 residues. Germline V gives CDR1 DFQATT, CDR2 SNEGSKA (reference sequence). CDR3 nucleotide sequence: TGCAGTGCTAGACCGGGACAGGGCAATGAGCAGTTCTTC. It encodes CSARPGQGNEQFF.

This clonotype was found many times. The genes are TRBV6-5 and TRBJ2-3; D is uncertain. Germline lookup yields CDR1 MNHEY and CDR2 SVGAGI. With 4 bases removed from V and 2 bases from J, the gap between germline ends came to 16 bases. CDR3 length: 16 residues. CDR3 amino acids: CASSWKTPLATDTQYF. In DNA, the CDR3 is TGTGCCAGCAGTTGGAAGACGCCTCTGGCCACAGATACGCAGTATTTT.